What follows are 3 T cell receptor beta chains derived from one specimen sequenced in a study of T cell responses to AZD1222 COVID-19 vaccine. Sequenced by immunoSEQ multiplex PCR; TCRdb stores in-frame clones only, minus some. This repertoire shows over 100,000 clones, roughly 91% found once; its top ten account for more than 1%. This specimen was peripheral blood, taken 28 days after the second AZD1222 dose. The receptors were gathered from an adult who received the AZD1222 COVID-19 vaccine.

The rearrangement links TRBV27 to TRBJ2-1; D not resolved. Trimming left V 6 bases short and J 8 bases short, with 14 bases between. CDR1 and CDR2 from the germline V gene are MNHEY and SMNVEV (reference sequence). CDR3 size: 13 residues. The CDR3 spells CASSYSVSYEQFF. Written as DNA, the CDR3 is TGTGCCAGCAGCTACAGCGTTTCCTATGAGCAGTTCTTC.

This rearrangement joins TRBV18 to TRBJ1-3; TRBD1 matches at 8 bases. CDR1 is KGHSH, CDR2 LQKENI, per germline. J gave up 4 bases and V 4 bases, and 9 bases lay outside the gene matches. CDR3 length: 16 amino acids. The CDR3, as DNA: TGTGCCAGCTCACAGGCCCTGACAGGGGCAGGAAACACCATATATTTT. Its translation: CASSQALTGAGNTIYF.

The CDR3 is CASSQDWRLYNEQFF. The CDR3 DNA follows: TGTGCCAGCAGCCAAGACTGGCGGCTTTACAATGAGCAGTTCTTC. V and J are TRBV14 and TRBJ2-1; D call uncertain. V lost 0 bases to trimming and J lost 4 bases, with 10 bases between them. Germline lookup yields CDR1 SGHDN and CDR2 FVKESK. The CDR3 runs to 15 residues.